One sample yielded the 6 T cell receptor beta chains listed below, sequenced in a study of T-cell memory formation after mild COVID-19. MiXCR, applied by TCRdb to the 5' RACE reads, yields one record per CDR3 protein. Among 200,000 to 250,000 distinct CDR3 sequences listed, around 25% were seen once. The specimen was PBMCs or a T cell subset sorted from them (not recorded which). The receptor set was obtained from an adult woman who had mild COVID-19 (a few samples of this study predate the infection). Cell type and time point are not known.

This chain links TRBV6-5 with TRBJ1-2; the match to TRBD1 covers 7 bases. This CDR3 has 14 amino acids. The V segment lost 6 bases and the J segment 2 bases; nucleotides outside the gene matches: 6. In germline, CDR1 is MNHEY, CDR2 SVGAGI. The CDR3 region has the DNA TGTGCCAGCAGCAGGGGGGTAAACAACTATGGCTACACCTTC. The encoded protein is CASSRGVNNYGYTF.

By share of the sample, this clonotype is medium-sized. The V gene is TRBV2, the J gene TRBJ2-3, with D tentatively TRBD2 (5 bases). Germline V gene sequence: CDR1 SNHLY, CDR2 FYNNEI. The CDR3 is 15 amino acids. Deletions cut 2 bases from V and 5 bases from J, with 14 bases between. CDR3 DNA: TGTGCCAGCAGTGAAAGGATGAGTCGGGGAGATACGCAGTATTTT. As protein: CASSERMSRGDTQYF.

This clonotype has a count of ten or more. CDR3 sequence reads: CASSLTGTGYYEQYF. Written as DNA, the CDR3 is TGTGCCAGCAGCTTAACCGGGACAGGATACTACGAGCAGTACTTC. The genes are TRBV9 and TRBJ2-7, with 8 bases identical to TRBD1. CDR3 length equals 15 residues. The germline V gene has CDR1 SGDLS and CDR2 YYNGEE. J was trimmed by 3 bases and V by 4 bases; bases with no gene match: 9.

The V gene is TRBV29-1, the J gene TRBJ2-1; perhaps TRBD2 as D (6 bases). The germline gives CDR1 SQVTM, CDR2 ANQGSEA. V gave up 6 bases and J gave up 8 bases, with 23 bases separating them. This CDR3 contains 15 residues. CDR3 in DNA: TGCAGCGTCGGCAAAAGACTAGAGGGTCCCCATGAGCAGTTCTTC. It specifies CSVGKRLEGPHEQFF.

This clonotype was seen a handful of times. The chain uses TRBV6-1 and TRBJ1-2; D unclear. Trimming shortened V by 4 bases and J by 5 bases, and 5 bases separated the two germline ends. CDR3 length: 11 residues. Per germline, CDR1 MNHNS and CDR2 SASEGT. The CDR3 DNA sequence: TGTGCCAGCAGTGCCCAATATGGCTACACCTTC. Translation gives CASSAQYGYTF.

Here the CDR3 DNA reads TGTGCCAGCAGCGGGAGGACTGGAAACACCATATATTTT. Amino acids: CASSGRTGNTIYF. This rearrangement joins TRBV27 to TRBJ1-3; the D is unclear. Germline assignment: CDR1 MNHEY and CDR2 SMNVEV (reference sequence). V was cut by 6 bases and J by 2 bases, with 8 bases left in between. CDR3 length: 13 amino acids.